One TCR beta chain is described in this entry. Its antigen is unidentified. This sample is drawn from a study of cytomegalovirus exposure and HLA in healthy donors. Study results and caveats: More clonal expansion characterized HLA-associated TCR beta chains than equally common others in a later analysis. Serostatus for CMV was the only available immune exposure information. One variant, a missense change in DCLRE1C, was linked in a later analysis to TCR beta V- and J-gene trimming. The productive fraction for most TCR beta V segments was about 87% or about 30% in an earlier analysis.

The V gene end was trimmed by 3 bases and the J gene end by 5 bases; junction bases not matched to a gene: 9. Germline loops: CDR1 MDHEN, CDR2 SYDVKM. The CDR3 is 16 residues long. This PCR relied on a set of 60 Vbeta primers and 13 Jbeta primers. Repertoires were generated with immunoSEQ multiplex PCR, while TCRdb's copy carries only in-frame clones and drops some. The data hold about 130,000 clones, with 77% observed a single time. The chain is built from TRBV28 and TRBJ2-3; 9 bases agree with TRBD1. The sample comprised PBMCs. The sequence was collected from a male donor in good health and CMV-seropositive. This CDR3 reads CASSFSYWTGEDTQYF. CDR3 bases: TGTGCCAGCAGTTTTTCCTATTGGACAGGGGAAGATACGCAGTATTTT.